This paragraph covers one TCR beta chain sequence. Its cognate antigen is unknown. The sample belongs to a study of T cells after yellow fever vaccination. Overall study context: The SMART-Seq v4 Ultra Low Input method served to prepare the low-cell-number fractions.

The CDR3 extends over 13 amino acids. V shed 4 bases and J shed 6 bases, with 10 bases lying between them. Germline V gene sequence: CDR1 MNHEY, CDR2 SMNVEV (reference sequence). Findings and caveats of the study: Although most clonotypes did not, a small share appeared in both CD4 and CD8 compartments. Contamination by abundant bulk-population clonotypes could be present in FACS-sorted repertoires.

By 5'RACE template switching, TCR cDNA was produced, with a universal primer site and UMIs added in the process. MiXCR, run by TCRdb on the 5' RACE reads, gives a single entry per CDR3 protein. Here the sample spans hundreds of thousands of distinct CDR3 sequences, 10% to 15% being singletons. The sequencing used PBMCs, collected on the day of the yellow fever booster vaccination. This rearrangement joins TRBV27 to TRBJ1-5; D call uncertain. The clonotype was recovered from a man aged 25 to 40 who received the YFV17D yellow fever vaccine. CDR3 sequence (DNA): TGTGCCAGCAGTTCGCTGGGAAGTCAGCCCCAGCATTTT. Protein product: CASSSLGSQPQHF.